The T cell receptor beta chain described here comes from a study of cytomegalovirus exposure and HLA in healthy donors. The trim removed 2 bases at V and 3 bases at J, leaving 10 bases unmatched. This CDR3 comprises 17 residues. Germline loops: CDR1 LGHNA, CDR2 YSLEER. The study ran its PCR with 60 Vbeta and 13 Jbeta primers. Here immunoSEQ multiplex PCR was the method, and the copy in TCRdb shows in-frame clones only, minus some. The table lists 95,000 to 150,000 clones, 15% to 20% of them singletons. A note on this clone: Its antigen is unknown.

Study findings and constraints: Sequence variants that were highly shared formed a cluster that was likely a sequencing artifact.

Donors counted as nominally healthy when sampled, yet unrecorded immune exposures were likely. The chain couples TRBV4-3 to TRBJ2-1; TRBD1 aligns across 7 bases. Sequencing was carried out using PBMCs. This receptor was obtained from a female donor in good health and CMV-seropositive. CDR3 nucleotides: TGCGCCAGCAGCCAAAAATCCGCGACAGGGCACTACAATGAGCAGTTCTTC. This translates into CASSQKSATGHYNEQFF.